Listed below are T cell receptor beta chains from one sample, sequenced in a study of identical twins. Via MiXCR, TCRdb re-called the 5' RACE reads, giving one row per CDR3 protein. The sample consists of approximately 530,000 distinct CDR3 sequences, approximately 20% of them appearing once. Separately, the same data were catalogued under a study of yellow fever vaccine responses in identical twins.

Sequencing was done on a sample of CD4+ T cells sorted from blood. These receptors originate from a woman younger than 35 in good health. Each CDR3 is given with its conserved first and last residue. D genes are given only for firm matches. Some rows mark clone size as missing; the rest say once, few, many or name a class of expanded clone.

clone_size j_call v_call d_call cdr3_aa cdr3_nt
few TRBJ1-1 TRBV12-3/TRBV12-4 NA CASSFGESMNTEAFF TGTGCCAGCAGTTTCGGGGAATCCATGAACACTGAAGCTTTCTTT
few TRBJ1-3 TRBV11-2 TRBD1 CASSQATGSSGNTIYF TGTGCCAGCAGCCAAGCGACAGGGAGCTCTGGAAACACCATATATTTT
NA TRBJ2-1 TRBV10-3 NA CAISESDEGFDEQFF TGTGCCATCAGTGAGTCGGACGAGGGGTTCGATGAGCAGTTCTTC
NA TRBJ2-1 TRBV28 NA CASSPRGRTYNEQFF TGTGCCAGCAGTCCGAGGGGGAGGACCTACAATGAGCAGTTCTTC
NA TRBJ2-3 TRBV5-1 NA CASSYRDTDTQYF TGCGCCAGCAGCTATAGGGACACAGATACGCAGTATTTT
NA TRBJ2-6 TRBV10-2 NA CASSEVWGAGANVLTF TGCGCCAGCAGTGAGGTTTGGGGGGCTGGGGCCAACGTCCTGACTTTC
NA TRBJ2-1 TRBV12-3/TRBV12-4 TRBD1 CASSRGTGANNEQFF TGTGCCAGCAGCAGGGGGACAGGGGCCAACAATGAGCAGTTCTTC
few TRBJ2-5 TRBV10-3 TRBD2 CAISPGGTSGQETQYF TGTGCCATCAGTCCTGGGGGAACTAGCGGCCAAGAGACCCAGTACTTC
NA TRBJ2-2 TRBV13 TRBD2 CASSTRLAGLFTGELFF TGTGCCAGCAGCACCCGACTAGCGGGGCTTTTCACCGGGGAGCTGTTTTTT
few TRBJ2-7 TRBV7-8 NA CASSLIGVGEQYF TGTGCCAGCAGCTTAATCGGGGTTGGAGAGCAGTACTTC
few TRBJ2-5 TRBV18 TRBD1 CASSEPGTVKETQYF TGTGCCAGCTCTGAACCCGGGACAGTTAAAGAGACCCAGTACTTC
NA TRBJ2-1 TRBV7-9 TRBD2 CASSSATSGRGNEQFF TGTGCCAGCAGCTCCGCGACTAGCGGGAGGGGGAATGAGCAGTTCTTC
NA TRBJ2-2 TRBV28 TRBD2 CASNPGTSGPGELFF TGTGCCAGCAACCCCGGGACTAGCGGCCCCGGGGAGCTGTTTTTT
NA TRBJ2-3 TRBV28 NA CASSLGVGRTDTQYF TGTGCCAGCAGTCTAGGGGTGGGCAGGACAGATACGCAGTATTTT
few TRBJ2-7 TRBV15 TRBD2 CATTPGTSGLYEQYF TGTGCCACTACCCCAGGGACTAGCGGGTTATACGAGCAGTACTTC
NA TRBJ1-6 TRBV6-4 TRBD1 CASSEGTVGTSPLHF TGTGCCAGCAGCGAAGGGACAGTGGGTACTTCACCCCTCCACTTT
few TRBJ1-2 TRBV12-3/TRBV12-4 NA CASSADSWYGYTF TGTGCCAGCAGTGCCGACAGCTGGTATGGCTACACCTTC
few TRBJ1-4 TRBV6-5 NA CASSYSTTGAWEKLFF TGTGCCAGCAGTTACAGTACGACAGGTGCCTGGGAAAAACTGTTTTTT
few TRBJ1-2 TRBV27 TRBD1 CASSPDRGGGYTF TGTGCCAGCAGTCCCGACAGGGGGGGAGGCTACACCTTC
NA TRBJ1-1 TRBV11-2 NA CASSLIRSDTEAFF TGTGCCAGCAGCTTAATCAGGTCGGACACTGAAGCTTTCTTT
NA TRBJ1-1 TRBV15 NA CATSPVGGSGTEAFF TGTGCCACCAGTCCGGTGGGGGGCTCAGGAACTGAAGCTTTCTTT
NA TRBJ2-4 TRBV7-9 TRBD2 CASSFVPRAGENIQYF TGTGCCAGCAGCTTTGTCCCCCGAGCGGGGGAAAACATTCAGTACTTC
few TRBJ2-3 TRBV5-1 TRBD2 CASKAGAPSTDTQYF TGCGCCAGCAAAGCGGGGGCGCCTAGCACAGATACGCAGTATTTT
many TRBJ2-1 TRBV7-8 NA CASSLTSRGNEQFF TGTGCCAGCAGCTTGACTAGCAGGGGCAATGAGCAGTTCTTC
NA TRBJ2-1 TRBV5-1 TRBD2 CASSLGGTSDRQFF TGCGCCAGCAGCTTGGGTGGGACTAGCGACCGGCAGTTCTTC
few TRBJ2-1 TRBV18 NA CASSPRLVSPYNEQFF TGTGCCAGCTCACCTCGACTAGTCAGCCCTTACAATGAGCAGTTCTTC
few TRBJ2-5 TRBV4-1 NA CASSQDRGPYQETQYF TGCGCCAGCAGCCAAGATAGGGGTCCGTACCAAGAGACCCAGTACTTC
NA TRBJ2-3 TRBV5-1 NA CASSEVGGNSFTDTQYF TGCGCCAGCAGCGAAGTAGGCGGAAACTCATTCACAGATACGCAGTATTTT
NA TRBJ2-3 TRBV4-1 NA CASSQDLHGATTDTQYF TGCGCCAGCAGCCAAGATCTACACGGGGCGACTACAGATACGCAGTATTTT
few TRBJ2-6 TRBV12-3/TRBV12-4 NA CASNTPVRKDSGANVLTF TGTGCCAGCAACACCCCCGTCCGGAAGGACTCTGGGGCCAACGTCCTGACTTTC
NA TRBJ2-3 TRBV27 NA CASSLSAGSTDTQYF TGTGCCAGCAGTTTATCGGCAGGGAGCACAGATACGCAGTATTTT
NA TRBJ1-6 TRBV12-3/TRBV12-4 NA CASSITGYNSPLHF TGTGCCAGCAGCATCACAGGGTATAATTCACCCCTCCACTTT
few TRBJ2-2 TRBV3-1 TRBD2 CASSLGTSTGELFF TGTGCCAGCAGCCTCGGGACTAGCACCGGGGAGCTGTTTTTT
NA TRBJ2-3 TRBV7-9 TRBD2 CASSLSGGAQDTQYF TGTGCCAGCAGCTTAAGCGGGGGGGCCCAAGATACGCAGTATTTT
few TRBJ2-7 TRBV6-2/TRBV6-3 NA CASSSVLYEQYF TGTGCCAGCAGTTCTGTGTTATACGAGCAGTACTTC
few TRBJ2-1 TRBV29-1 TRBD2 CSVGLAGAREQFF TGCAGCGTTGGGTTAGCGGGGGCGAGGGAGCAGTTCTTC
few TRBJ2-2 TRBV12-3/TRBV12-4 TRBD1 CASNEDRGKVAGELFF TGTGCCAGCAACGAAGACAGGGGAAAGGTGGCCGGGGAGCTGTTTTTT
NA TRBJ2-1 TRBV12-3/TRBV12-4 NA CASSFRLDYNEQFF TGTGCCAGCAGTTTCCGACTAGACTACAATGAGCAGTTCTTC
NA TRBJ2-2 TRBV3-1 TRBD2 CASSPIHLVSGRGTGELFF TGTGCCAGCAGTCCAATTCATCTAGTAAGCGGGAGAGGCACCGGGGAGCTGTTTTTT
NA TRBJ1-2 TRBV29-1 NA CSALTGYQYGYTF TGCAGCGCCTTGACAGGATACCAATATGGCTACACCTTC
few TRBJ1-6 TRBV20-1 NA CSARAQGRSPLHF TGCAGTGCTAGAGCCCAGGGACGCTCACCCCTCCACTTT
NA TRBJ2-3 TRBV5-1 TRBD2 CASSLEGSGRAGDTQYF TGCGCCAGCAGCTTGGAGGGTAGCGGGAGGGCTGGAGATACGCAGTATTTT